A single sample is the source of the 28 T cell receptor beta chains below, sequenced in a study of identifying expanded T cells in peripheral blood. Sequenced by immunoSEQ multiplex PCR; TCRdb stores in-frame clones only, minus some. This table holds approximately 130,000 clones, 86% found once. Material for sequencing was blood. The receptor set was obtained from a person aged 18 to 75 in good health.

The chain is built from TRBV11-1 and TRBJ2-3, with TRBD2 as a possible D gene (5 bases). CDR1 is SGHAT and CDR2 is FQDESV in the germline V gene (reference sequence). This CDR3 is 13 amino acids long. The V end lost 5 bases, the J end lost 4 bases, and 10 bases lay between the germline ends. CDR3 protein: CASSPFGADTQYF. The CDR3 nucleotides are TGTGCCAGCAGCCCCTTCGGGGCAGATACGCAGTATTTT.

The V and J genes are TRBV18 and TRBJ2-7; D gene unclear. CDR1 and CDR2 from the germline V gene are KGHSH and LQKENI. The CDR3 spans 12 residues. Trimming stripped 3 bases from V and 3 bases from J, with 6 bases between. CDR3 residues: CASSPEIYEQYF. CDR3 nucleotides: TGTGCCAGCTCACCTGAAATCTACGAGCAGTACTTC.

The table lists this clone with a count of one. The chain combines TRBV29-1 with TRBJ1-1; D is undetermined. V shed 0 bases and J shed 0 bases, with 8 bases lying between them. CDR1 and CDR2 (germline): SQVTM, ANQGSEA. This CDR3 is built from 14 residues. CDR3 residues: CSVEEARLNTEAFF. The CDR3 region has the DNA TGCAGCGTTGAAGAGGCGAGACTGAACACTGAAGCTTTCTTT.

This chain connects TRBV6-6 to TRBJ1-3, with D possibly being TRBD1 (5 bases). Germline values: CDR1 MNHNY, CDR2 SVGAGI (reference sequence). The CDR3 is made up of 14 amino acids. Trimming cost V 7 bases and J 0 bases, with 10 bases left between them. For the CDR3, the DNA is TGTGCCAGCACCCGACAGCTCTCTGGAAACACCATATATTTT. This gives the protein CASTRQLSGNTIYF.

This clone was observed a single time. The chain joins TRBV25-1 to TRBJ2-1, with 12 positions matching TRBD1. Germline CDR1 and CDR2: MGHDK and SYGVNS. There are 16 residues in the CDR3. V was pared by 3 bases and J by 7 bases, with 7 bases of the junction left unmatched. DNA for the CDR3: TGTGCCAGCAGTGACCCGGGACAGGGGGCGATAAATGAGCAGTTCTTC. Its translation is CASSDPGQGAINEQFF.

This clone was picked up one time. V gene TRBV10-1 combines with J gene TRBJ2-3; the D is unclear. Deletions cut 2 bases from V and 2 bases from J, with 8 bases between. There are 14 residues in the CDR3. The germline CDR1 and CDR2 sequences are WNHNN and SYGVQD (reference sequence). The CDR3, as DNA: TGCGCCAGCAGTGAGCGGGCAAACACAGATACGCAGTATTTT. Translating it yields CASSERANTDTQYF.

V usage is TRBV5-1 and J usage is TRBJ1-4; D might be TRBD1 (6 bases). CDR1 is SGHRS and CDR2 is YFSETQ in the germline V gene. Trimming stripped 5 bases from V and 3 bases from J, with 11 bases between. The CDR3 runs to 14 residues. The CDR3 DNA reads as TGCGCCAGCAGTTCCGGGACATCTAATGAAAAACTGTTTTTT. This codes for CASSSGTSNEKLFF.

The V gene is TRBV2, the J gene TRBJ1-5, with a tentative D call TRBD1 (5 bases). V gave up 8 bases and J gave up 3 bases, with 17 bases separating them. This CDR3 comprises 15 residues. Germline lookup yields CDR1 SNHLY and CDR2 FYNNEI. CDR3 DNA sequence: TGTGCCAGCGGGGCAGAAACCCTTCACAATCAGCCCCAGCATTTT. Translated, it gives CASGAETLHNQPQHF.

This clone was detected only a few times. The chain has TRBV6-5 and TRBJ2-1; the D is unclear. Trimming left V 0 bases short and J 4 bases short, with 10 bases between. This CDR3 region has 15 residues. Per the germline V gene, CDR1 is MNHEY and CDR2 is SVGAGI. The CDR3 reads CASSYSITKYNEQFF. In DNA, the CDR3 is TGTGCCAGCAGTTACTCGATTACGAAGTACAATGAGCAGTTCTTC.

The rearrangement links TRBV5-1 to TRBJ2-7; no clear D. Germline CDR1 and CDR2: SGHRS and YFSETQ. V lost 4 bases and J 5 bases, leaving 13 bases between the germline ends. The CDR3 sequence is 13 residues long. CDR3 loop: CASSIYQGNEQYF. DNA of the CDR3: TGCGCCAGCAGCATATACCAAGGGAACGAGCAGTACTTC.

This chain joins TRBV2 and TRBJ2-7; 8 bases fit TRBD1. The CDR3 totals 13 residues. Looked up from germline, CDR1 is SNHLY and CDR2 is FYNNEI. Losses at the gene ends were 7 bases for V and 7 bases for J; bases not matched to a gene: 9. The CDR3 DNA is TGTGCCAGCATGCTGGACAGGGTCGAAGAGCAGTACTTC. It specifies CASMLDRVEEQYF.

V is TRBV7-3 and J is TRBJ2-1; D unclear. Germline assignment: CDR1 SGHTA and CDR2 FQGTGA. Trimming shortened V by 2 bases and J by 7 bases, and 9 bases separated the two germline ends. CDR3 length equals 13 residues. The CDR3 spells CASSLLTANEQFF. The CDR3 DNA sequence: TGTGCCAGCAGCTTACTGACCGCTAATGAGCAGTTCTTC.

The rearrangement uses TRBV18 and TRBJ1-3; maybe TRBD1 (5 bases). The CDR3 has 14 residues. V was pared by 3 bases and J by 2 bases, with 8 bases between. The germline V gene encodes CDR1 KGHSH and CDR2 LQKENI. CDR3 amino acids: CASSPSGTGNTIYF. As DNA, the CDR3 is TGTGCCAGCTCACCCTCAGGGACTGGAAACACCATATATTTT. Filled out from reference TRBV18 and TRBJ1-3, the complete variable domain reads NAGVMQNPRHLVRRRGQEARLRCSPMKGHSHVYWYRQLPEEGLKFMVYLQKENIIDESGMPKERFSAEFPKEGPSILRIQQVVRGDSAAYFCASSPSGTGNTIYFGEGSWLTVV.

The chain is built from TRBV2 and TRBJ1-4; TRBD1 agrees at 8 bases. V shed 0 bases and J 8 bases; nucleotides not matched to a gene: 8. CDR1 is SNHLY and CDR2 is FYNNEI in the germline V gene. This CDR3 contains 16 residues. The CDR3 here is CASSEAQPGTGEKLFF. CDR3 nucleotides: TGTGCCAGCAGTGAAGCCCAACCCGGGACAGGCGAAAAACTGTTTTTT.

CDR3 residues: CASSHLQGEAFF. The CDR3, as DNA: TGTGCCAGCTCCCATCTCCAAGGTGAAGCTTTCTTT. This chain uses TRBV18 with TRBJ1-1, with D unresolved. Trimming left V 6 bases short and J 7 bases short, with 12 bases between. This CDR3 has 12 amino acids. Per germline, CDR1 KGHSH and CDR2 LQKENI.

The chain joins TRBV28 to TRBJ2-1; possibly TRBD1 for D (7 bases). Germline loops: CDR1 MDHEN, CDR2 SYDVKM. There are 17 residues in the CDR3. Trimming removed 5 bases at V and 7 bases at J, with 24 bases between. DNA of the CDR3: TGTGCCAGCAGTGCGGGACAGACTTTCAGATACCTTAATGAGCAGTTCTTC. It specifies CASSAGQTFRYLNEQFF. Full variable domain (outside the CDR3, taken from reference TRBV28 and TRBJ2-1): DVKVTQSSRYLVKRTGEKVFLECVQDMDHENMFWYRQDPGLGLRLIYFSYDVKMKEKGDIPEGYSVSREKKERFSLILESASTNQTSMYLCASSAGQTFRYLNEQFFGPGTRLTVL.

CDR3 in amino acids: CASSQVLSGANVLTF. The CDR3 nucleotides read TGTGCCAGCAGCCAAGTCCTCTCTGGGGCCAACGTCCTGACTTTC. This chain connects TRBV14 to TRBJ2-6; D is unclear. This CDR3 comprises 15 residues. V lost 1 base, J lost 0 bases, and 4 bases lay in between. Germline assignment: CDR1 SGHDN and CDR2 FVKESK.

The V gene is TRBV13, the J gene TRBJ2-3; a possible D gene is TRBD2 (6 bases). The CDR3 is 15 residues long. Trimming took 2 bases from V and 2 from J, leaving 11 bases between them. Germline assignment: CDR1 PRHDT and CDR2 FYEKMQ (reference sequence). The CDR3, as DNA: TGTGCCAGCAGCTTAAGGGCGGGGCTCACAGATACGCAGTATTTT. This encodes CASSLRAGLTDTQYF.

The CDR3: CASSLQIGRWAGEQFF. CDR3 DNA sequence: TGCGCCAGCAGCTTGCAGATCGGCCGGTGGGCCGGTGAGCAGTTCTTC. This rearrangement joins TRBV5-1 to TRBJ2-1; D is uncertain. Per germline, CDR1 SGHRS and CDR2 YFSETQ. V lost 1 base to trimming and J lost 9 bases, with 20 bases between them. The CDR3 has 16 amino acids.

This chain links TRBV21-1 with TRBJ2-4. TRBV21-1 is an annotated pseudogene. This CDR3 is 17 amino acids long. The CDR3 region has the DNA TGTGCCAGCAGCAAGTTTGGGGGTGAACTAGCCAAAAACATTCAGTACTTC. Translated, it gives CASSKFGGELAKNIQYF.

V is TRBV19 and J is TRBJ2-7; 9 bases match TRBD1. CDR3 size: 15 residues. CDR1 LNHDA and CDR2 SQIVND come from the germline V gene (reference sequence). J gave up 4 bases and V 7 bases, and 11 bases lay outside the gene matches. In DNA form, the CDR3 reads TGTGCCAGTAACCCGACCGGGACAGGGAGGTACGAGCAGTACTTC. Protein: CASNPTGTGRYEQYF.

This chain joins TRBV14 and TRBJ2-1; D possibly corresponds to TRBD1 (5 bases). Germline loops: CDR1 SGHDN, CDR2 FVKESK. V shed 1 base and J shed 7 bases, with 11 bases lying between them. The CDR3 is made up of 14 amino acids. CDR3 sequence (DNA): TGTGCCAGCAGCCAAGTTAGCAGGGTGAATGAGCAGTTCTTC. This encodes CASSQVSRVNEQFF.

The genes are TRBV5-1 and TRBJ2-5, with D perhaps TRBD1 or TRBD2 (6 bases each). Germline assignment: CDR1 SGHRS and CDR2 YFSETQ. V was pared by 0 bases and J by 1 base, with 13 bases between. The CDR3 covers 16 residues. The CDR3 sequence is CASSLGGARTQETQYF. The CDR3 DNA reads TGCGCCAGCAGCTTGGGGGGGGCGAGGACCCAAGAGACCCAGTACTTC.

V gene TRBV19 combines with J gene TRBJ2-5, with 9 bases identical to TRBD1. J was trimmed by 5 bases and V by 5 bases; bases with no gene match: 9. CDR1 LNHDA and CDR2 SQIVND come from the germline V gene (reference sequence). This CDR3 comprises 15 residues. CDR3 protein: CASSSNRGRGETQYF. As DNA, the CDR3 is TGTGCCAGTAGTTCAAACAGGGGGCGCGGGGAGACCCAGTACTTC.

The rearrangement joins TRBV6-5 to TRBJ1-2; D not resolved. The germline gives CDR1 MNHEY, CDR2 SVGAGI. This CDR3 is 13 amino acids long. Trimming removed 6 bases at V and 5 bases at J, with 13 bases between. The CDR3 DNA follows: TGTGCCAGCAGGGATACAGTGGGTTATGGCTACACCTTC. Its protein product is CASRDTVGYGYTF.

The CDR3 spells CASGRGGSEYGYTF. The CDR3 DNA reads as TGCGCCAGCGGGAGGGGGGGCTCGGAGTATGGCTACACCTTC. This rearrangement joins TRBV5-1 to TRBJ1-2; TRBD1 might be the D (6 bases). Trimming took off 7 bases at V and 5 bases at J, with 18 bases between the two ends. Germline values: CDR1 SGHRS, CDR2 YFSETQ. CDR3 length: 14 amino acids.

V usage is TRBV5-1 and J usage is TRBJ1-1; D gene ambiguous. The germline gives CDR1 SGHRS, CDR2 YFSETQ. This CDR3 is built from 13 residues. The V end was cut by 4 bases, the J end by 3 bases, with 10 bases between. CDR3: CASSNGWDTEAFF. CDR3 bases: TGCGCCAGCAGCAATGGATGGGACACTGAAGCTTTCTTT.

The CDR3 loop reads CASSLGATSGRGNEQFF. CDR3 DNA: TGTGCCAGCAGCTTAGGGGCTACTAGCGGGAGGGGTAATGAGCAGTTCTTC. The V and J genes are TRBV7-8 and TRBJ2-1; 13 bases agree with TRBD2. The V and J ends lost 1 base and 7 bases, in that order; junction bases with no gene match: 7. The CDR3 has 17 amino acids. The germline gives CDR1 SGHVS, CDR2 FQNEAQ. Variable domain in full (rest from reference TRBV7-8 and TRBJ2-1): GAGVSQSPRYKVAKRGQDVALRCDPISGHVSLFWYQQALGQGPEFLTYFQNEAQLDKSGLPSDRFFAERPEGSVSTLKIQRTQQEDSAVYLCASSLGATSGRGNEQFFGPGTRLTVL.